The 29 T cell receptor beta chains below come from one sample, sequenced in a study of blood T cells in healthy people across ages. Combining a sample-barcoded 5' primer with a J-beta primer mix, a second PCR ran for 7 to 11 cycles. TCRdb reanalysed the 5' RACE reads using MiXCR and keeps one entry per CDR3 protein. Of about 1.1 million distinct CDR3 sequences in the sample, under 40% were seen once. Source material: blood. These receptors came from a man between 18 and 29 years old in good health.

The V call is TRBV28, the J call TRBJ2-1; 8 positions match TRBD1. The germline CDR1 and CDR2 sequences are MDHEN and SYDVKM. The CDR3 sequence is 14 residues long. The junction had 5 bases not matched to a gene; V was cut back by 8 bases and J by 2 bases. The CDR3 DNA reads as TGTGCCAGCGAAACGGGACAGGCCTACAATGAGCAGTTCTTC. Translating it yields CASETGQAYNEQFF. The complete variable domain, with remaining parts taken from reference TRBV28 and TRBJ2-1, reads DVKVTQSSRYLVKRTGEKVFLECVQDMDHENMFWYRQDPGLGLRLIYFSYDVKMKEKGDIPEGYSVSREKKERFSLILESASTNQTSMYLCASETGQAYNEQFFGPGTRLTVL.

This chain connects TRBV4-1 to TRBJ2-3; a possible D gene is TRBD1 (6 bases). CDR1 is MGHRA and CDR2 is YSYEKL in the germline V gene. The CDR3 sequence is 12 residues long. Between the trimmed V and J ends, which lost 4 bases and 9 bases, there was a span of 11 bases. The CDR3, as DNA: TGCGCCAGCAGCCCGAGGGGGAGAACGCAGTATTTT. It encodes CASSPRGRTQYF.

This clonotype was seen a few times. The chain carries TRBV4-3 and TRBJ2-3, with D perhaps matching TRBD1 (6 bases). CDR1 is LGHNA and CDR2 is YSLEER in the germline V gene. Trimming left V 5 bases short and J 1 base short, with 10 bases between. This CDR3 spans 14 amino acids. The CDR3 sequence: CASSTAGGTDTQYF. For the CDR3, the DNA is TGCGCCAGCAGCACGGCAGGGGGCACAGATACGCAGTATTTT.

This chain connects TRBV7-9 to TRBJ2-1; 10 positions match TRBD1. In germline, CDR1 is SEHNR, CDR2 FQNEAQ (reference sequence). Trimming removed 1 base from V and 7 bases from J; junction bases left unmatched: 19. This CDR3 is 20 amino acids long. CDR3 loop: CASSLVEPDDRDRGWNEQFF. In DNA form, the CDR3 reads TGTGCCAGCAGCTTAGTAGAACCGGACGACCGGGACAGGGGTTGGAATGAGCAGTTCTTC.

The V and J genes are TRBV12-3 or TRBV12-4 and TRBJ1-1; D is perhaps TRBD1 (5 bases). The CDR3 has 13 residues. The germline V and J ends were trimmed by 4 bases and 4 bases, with 10 bases remaining between them. The CDR3, as DNA: TGTGCCAGCAGTTCTGGGGGAACCACTGAAGCTTTCTTT. Protein: CASSSGGTTEAFF.

V usage is TRBV4-1 and J usage is TRBJ1-1; D is unclear. CDR1 and CDR2 from the germline V gene are MGHRA and YSYEKL. Trimming pared 2 bases from V and 1 base from J, leaving 8 bases between. The CDR3 length is 14 residues. The CDR3 is CASSQRSGNTEAFF. The CDR3 coding sequence is TGCGCCAGCAGCCAACGATCAGGGAACACTGAAGCTTTCTTT.

Only a few counts were recorded for this clonotype. In DNA form, the CDR3 reads TGTGCCAGCAGTTACGACGCGGGGGACACTGAAGCTTTCTTT. Protein product: CASSYDAGDTEAFF. The genes are TRBV6-5 and TRBJ1-1; maybe TRBD1 (5 bases). The CDR3 is 14 residues long. Trimming stripped 2 bases from V and 3 bases from J, with 10 bases between. Germline V CDR1 and CDR2: MNHEY, SVGAGI.

The rearrangement uses TRBV5-1 and TRBJ1-4, with TRBD1 matching over 7 bases. Germline V gene lookup returns CDR1 SGHRS and CDR2 YFSETQ. Unmatched junction bases numbered 14, after V lost 4 bases and J lost 8 bases. The length of the CDR3 is 16 residues. In nucleotides, the CDR3 is TGCGCCAGCAGCCCTCTATCCGGGACAGCAGCAGAAAAACTGTTTTTT. This gives the protein CASSPLSGTAAEKLFF. The variable domain in full, completed from reference TRBV5-1 and TRBJ1-4, reads KAGVTQTPRYLIKTRGQQVTLSCSPISGHRSVSWYQQTPGQGLQFLFEYFSETQRNKGNFPGRFSGRQFSNSRSEMNVSTLELGDSALYLCASSPLSGTAAEKLFFGSGTQLSVL.

In this sample, this clonotype turned up a few times. V usage is TRBV12-3 or TRBV12-4 and J usage is TRBJ1-6; no definite D call. This CDR3 has 13 residues. The germline V and J ends were trimmed by 5 bases and 13 bases, with 15 bases remaining between them. The CDR3 region has the DNA TGTGCCAGCAGTCCTAATACCTTTTCGCCCCTCCACTTT. Translated: CASSPNTFSPLHF.

The chain couples TRBV29-1 to TRBJ1-3; no firm D call. Trimming stripped 6 bases from V and 0 bases from J, with 9 bases between. The CDR3 has 13 residues. CDR1 is SQVTM, CDR2 ANQGSEA, per germline. In DNA form, the CDR3 reads TGCAGCGTCTCTGGACTCTCTGGAAACACCATATATTTT. It is translated as CSVSGLSGNTIYF.

This clonotype was counted only a few times. This chain connects TRBV13 to TRBJ2-5; 10 bases are a match to TRBD1. CDR1 is PRHDT and CDR2 is FYEKMQ in the germline V gene (reference sequence). The CDR3 loop spans 16 amino acids. Germline trimming cut 1 base from V and 11 bases from J; bases unmatched to any gene: 13. The CDR3 protein is CASSLVRDRGLRRQYF. CDR3 nucleotide sequence: TGTGCCAGCAGCTTAGTCCGGGACAGGGGCCTTCGCCGGCAGTACTTC.

This chain links TRBV20-1 with TRBJ2-5, with D maybe TRBD1 (5 bases). Trimming pared 0 bases from V and 11 bases from J, leaving 22 bases between. The CDR3 has 15 residues. CDR1 and CDR2 from the germline V gene are DFQATT and SNEGSKA (reference sequence). The CDR3 nucleotides are TGCAGTGCTAGAGATCTAGGGGATCATTACAATGAGCAGTACTTC. Amino acid sequence: CSARDLGDHYNEQYF.

The chain couples TRBV29-1 to TRBJ1-2; the D gene is possibly TRBD1 (5 bases). This CDR3 contains 13 residues. The V end was cut by 0 bases, the J end by 4 bases, with 9 bases between. Germline CDR1 reads SQVTM; CDR2 reads ANQGSEA. Here the CDR3 DNA reads TGCAGCGTTGAAGAGCAGGGCCCCTATGGCTACACCTTC. Translating gives CSVEEQGPYGYTF.

V gene TRBV29-1 combines with J gene TRBJ1-2, with D hard to call. This CDR3 comprises 13 residues. Trimming stripped 0 bases from V and 4 bases from J, with 9 bases between. CDR1 SQVTM and CDR2 ANQGSEA come from the germline V gene. DNA of the CDR3: TGCAGCGTTGAAGATCAGGTCCCCTATGGCTACACCTTC. Protein sequence: CSVEDQVPYGYTF. The whole variable domain, remainder taken from reference TRBV29-1 and TRBJ1-2, is SAVISQKPSRDICQRGTSLTIQCQVDSQVTMMFWYRQQPGQSLTLIATANQGSEATYESGFVIDKFPISRPNLTFSTLTVSNMSPEDSSIYLCSVEDQVPYGYTFGSGTRLTVV.

There are a few counts of this clonotype. This rearrangement joins TRBV12-3 or TRBV12-4 to TRBJ2-1; a weak D match, TRBD1 (6 bases). This CDR3 contains 15 residues. V dropped 5 bases and J dropped 6 bases, with 17 bases sitting between them. As DNA, the CDR3 is TGTGCCAGCAGTCCCTCCACCGGGACACCCAATGAGCAGTTCTTC. Translated: CASSPSTGTPNEQFF.

Of note for this clonotype: The junction shows a germline mismatch at one end, possibly a read error. V usage is TRBV4-1 and J usage is TRBJ1-3; possibly TRBD1 for D (6 bases). The germline V gene encodes CDR1 MGHRA and CDR2 YSYEKL. The CDR3 is made up of 19 amino acids. CDR3 in DNA: TGTGCCAGCAGCCGAAGAACGGGGGGGGCAGCCAGCTCTGGAAACACCATATATTTT. Translating it yields CASSRRTGGAASSGNTIYF.

V is TRBV2 and J is TRBJ1-1; a possible D gene is TRBD1 (5 bases). V was pared by 6 bases and J by 1 base, with 12 bases between. The CDR3 is made up of 14 amino acids. CDR1 is SNHLY and CDR2 is FYNNEI in the germline V gene. The CDR3 is CASRVDSWNTEAFF. The CDR3 nucleotides are TGTGCCAGCAGGGTAGACAGCTGGAACACTGAAGCTTTCTTT. Looking up the rest from reference TRBV2 and TRBJ1-1 gives the full variable domain: EPEVTQTPSHQVTQMGQEVILRCVPISNHLYFYWYRQILGQKVEFLVSFYNNEISEKSEIFDDQFSVERPDGSNFTLKIRSTKLEDSAMYFCASRVDSWNTEAFFGQGTRLTVV.

This chain links TRBV2 with TRBJ2-2, with 7 nucleotides matching TRBD2. Germline CDR1 reads SNHLY; CDR2 reads FYNNEI. The CDR3 spans 14 residues. V dropped 7 bases and J dropped 3; count of bases not matched to a gene: 5. The CDR3 region is CASMGTIHTGELFF. The CDR3 DNA reads TGTGCCAGCATGGGGACTATACACACCGGGGAGCTGTTTTTT.

To note about this clonotype: One junction end disagrees with the germline gene, perhaps due to a read error. The rearrangement uses TRBV18 and TRBJ2-7, with D perhaps TRBD2 (5 bases). Germline V CDR1 and CDR2: KGHSH, LQKENI. This CDR3 contains 13 residues. CDR3: CANSAADAYEQYF. The CDR3 DNA sequence: TGTGCCAACTCAGCGGCGGACGCTTACGAGCAGTACTTC.

This sequence joins TRBV2 and TRBJ2-1, with a possible D match to TRBD2 (6 bases). Trimming removed 6 bases at V and 4 bases at J, with 16 bases between. CDR3 length: 15 residues. Germline values: CDR1 SNHLY, CDR2 FYNNEI. DNA for the CDR3: TGTGCCAGCAGCGTTAGGTCTAGCGCGTACAATGAGCAGTTCTTC. This sequence encodes CASSVRSSAYNEQFF.

This clonotype has only a few counts. V gene TRBV6-2 or TRBV6-3 combines with J gene TRBJ1-1, with D unresolved. CDR3 length: 12 residues. The ends were cut back, 7 bases at V and 1 base at J, with 7 bases in the middle. From germline, CDR1 is MNHEY and CDR2 SVGEGT. The CDR3 region is CASTYRNTEAFF. DNA of the CDR3: TGTGCCAGCACTTATCGGAACACTGAAGCTTTCTTT.

This clonotype turned up a few times. The V call is TRBV29-1, the J call TRBJ1-2; 10 nucleotides match TRBD1. Germline values: CDR1 SQVTM, CDR2 ANQGSEA. The V gene end was trimmed by 1 base and the J gene end by 4 bases; junction bases not matched to a gene: 6. CDR3 length: 15 residues. The CDR3 sequence: CSVEGPGQGTYGYTF. CDR3 bases: TGCAGCGTTGAAGGTCCGGGACAGGGGACCTATGGCTACACCTTC.

This clonotype came up once. V gene TRBV20-1 combines with J gene TRBJ1-2; unclear D gene. The ends were cut back, 0 bases at V and 4 bases at J, with 12 bases in the middle. Germline CDR1 DFQATT, CDR2 SNEGSKA (reference sequence). The CDR3 spans 14 residues. CDR3 DNA sequence: TGCAGTGCTAGAGATTCCCTAAAGGGCTATGGCTACACCTTC. As protein: CSARDSLKGYGYTF.

This chain uses TRBV2 with TRBJ2-7; TRBD1 matches 7 bases. With V trimmed by 7 bases and J by 0 bases, 6 bases remained unmatched. The germline gives CDR1 SNHLY, CDR2 FYNNEI. CDR3 size: 14 residues. CDR3 sequence reads: CASNPQGYSYEQYF. The CDR3, as DNA: TGTGCCAGCAACCCACAGGGGTACTCCTACGAGCAGTACTTC.

The chain couples TRBV7-8 to TRBJ2-1, with TRBD2 identical over 13 bases. Germline CDR1 SGHVS, CDR2 FQNEAQ. Unmatched junction bases numbered 7, after V lost 5 bases and J lost 0 bases. The CDR3 is 18 amino acids. The CDR3 here is CASSPGLAGLSSYNEQFF. CDR3 DNA sequence: TGTGCCAGCAGCCCGGGACTAGCGGGGTTGAGCTCCTACAATGAGCAGTTCTTC. Full variable domain (missing parts from reference TRBV7-8 and TRBJ2-1): GAGVSQSPRYKVAKRGQDVALRCDPISGHVSLFWYQQALGQGPEFLTYFQNEAQLDKSGLPSDRFFAERPEGSVSTLKIQRTQQEDSAVYLCASSPGLAGLSSYNEQFFGPGTRLTVL.

This clonotype was recorded a few times. V is TRBV6-4 and J is TRBJ2-3; no clear D. Germline V CDR1 and CDR2: MRHNA, SNTAGT. The V and J ends lost 3 bases and 0 bases respectively, with 13 bases between them. This CDR3 is 16 amino acids long. The CDR3 bases are TGTGCCAGCAGTGAAAGTCCGTCCGGGAGCACAGATACGCAGTATTTT. Translation gives CASSESPSGSTDTQYF.

This clonotype was observed a few times. The V and J genes are TRBV9 and TRBJ2-1; D perhaps matches TRBD2 (6 bases). Germline CDR1 SGDLS, CDR2 YYNGEE. V dropped 0 bases and J dropped 5 bases, with 18 bases sitting between them. The CDR3 loop spans 17 amino acids. CDR3 residues: CASSVALVASVDNEQFF. CDR3 DNA sequence: TGTGCCAGCAGCGTAGCTTTGGTAGCTAGCGTGGACAATGAGCAGTTCTTC. Full variable domain (rest looked up from reference TRBV9 and TRBJ2-1): DSGVTQTPKHLITATGQRVTLRCSPRSGDLSVYWYQQSLDQGLQFLIQYYNGEERAKGNILERFSAQQFPDLHSELNLSSLELGDSALYFCASSVALVASVDNEQFFGPGTRLTVL.

CDR3 in amino acids: CSATNRGHEQFF. CDR3 in DNA: TGCAGTGCTACAAACAGGGGCCATGAGCAGTTCTTC. The V and J genes are TRBV20-1 and TRBJ2-1; 7 nucleotides agree with TRBD1. CDR1 and CDR2 from the germline V gene are DFQATT and SNEGSKA (reference sequence). The CDR3 contains 12 residues. V shed 4 bases and J 8 bases; nucleotides not matched to a gene: 5.

This clonotype was seen only a few times. The CDR3 DNA sequence: TGTGCCAGCAGTTCGCATCCGGACAGGAATGAGCAGTTCTTC. Encoded protein: CASSSHPDRNEQFF. The rearrangement uses TRBV12-3 or TRBV12-4 and TRBJ2-1; 7 nucleotides match TRBD1. The J segment lost 7 bases and the V segment lost 4 bases, leaving 7 bases of the junction unmatched. The CDR3 runs to 14 residues.